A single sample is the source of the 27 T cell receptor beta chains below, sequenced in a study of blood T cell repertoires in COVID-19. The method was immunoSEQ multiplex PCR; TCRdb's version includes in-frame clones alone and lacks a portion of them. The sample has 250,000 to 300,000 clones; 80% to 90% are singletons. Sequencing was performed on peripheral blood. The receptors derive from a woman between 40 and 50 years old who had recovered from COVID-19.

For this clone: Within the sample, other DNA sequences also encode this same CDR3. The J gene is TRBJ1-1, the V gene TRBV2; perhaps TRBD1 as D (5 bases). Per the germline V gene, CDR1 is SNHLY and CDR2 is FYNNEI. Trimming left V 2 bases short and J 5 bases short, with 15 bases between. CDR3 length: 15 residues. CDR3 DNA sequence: TGTGCCAGCAGTGAAAGGCAGGCAGGGTATACTGAAGCTTTCTTT. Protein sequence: CASSERQAGYTEAFF.

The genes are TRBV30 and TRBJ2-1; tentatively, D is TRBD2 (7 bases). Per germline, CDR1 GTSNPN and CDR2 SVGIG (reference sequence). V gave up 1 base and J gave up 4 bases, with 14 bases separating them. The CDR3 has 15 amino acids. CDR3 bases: TGTGCCTGGAGTGGGGAGGGGGGGGAATACAATGAGCAGTTCTTC. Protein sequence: CAWSGEGGEYNEQFF.

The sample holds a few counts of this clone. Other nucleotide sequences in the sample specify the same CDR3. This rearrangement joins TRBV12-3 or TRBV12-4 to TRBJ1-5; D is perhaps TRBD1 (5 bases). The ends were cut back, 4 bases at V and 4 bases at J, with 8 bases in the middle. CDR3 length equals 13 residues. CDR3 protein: CASSWGGNQPQHF. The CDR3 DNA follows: TGTGCCAGCAGTTGGGGGGGAAATCAGCCCCAGCATTTT.

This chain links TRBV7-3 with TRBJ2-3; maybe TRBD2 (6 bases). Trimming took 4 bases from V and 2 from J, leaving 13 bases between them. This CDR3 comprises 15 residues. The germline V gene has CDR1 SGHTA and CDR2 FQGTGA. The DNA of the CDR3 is TGTGCCAGCAGCTCTACTAGCTCCCCCACAGATACGCAGTATTTT. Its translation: CASSSTSSPTDTQYF.

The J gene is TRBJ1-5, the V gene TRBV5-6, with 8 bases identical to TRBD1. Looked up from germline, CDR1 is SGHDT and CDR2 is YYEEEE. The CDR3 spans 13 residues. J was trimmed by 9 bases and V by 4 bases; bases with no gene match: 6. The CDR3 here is CASSQTGARPQHF. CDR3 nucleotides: TGTGCCAGCAGCCAGACAGGGGCCAGGCCCCAGCATTTT.

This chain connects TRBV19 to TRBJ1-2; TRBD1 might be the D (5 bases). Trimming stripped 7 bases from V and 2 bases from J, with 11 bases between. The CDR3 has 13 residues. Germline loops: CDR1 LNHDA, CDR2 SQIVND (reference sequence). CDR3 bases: TGTGCCAGTAAATTGGGGGGGAACTATGGCTACACCTTC. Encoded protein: CASKLGGNYGYTF.

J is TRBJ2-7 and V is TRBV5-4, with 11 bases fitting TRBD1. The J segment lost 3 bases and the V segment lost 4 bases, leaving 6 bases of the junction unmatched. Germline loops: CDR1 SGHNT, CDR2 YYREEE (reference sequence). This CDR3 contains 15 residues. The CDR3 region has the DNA TGTGCCAGCAGCCCGTCCGGGACAGGGGGCTACGAGCAGTACTTC. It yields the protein CASSPSGTGGYEQYF.

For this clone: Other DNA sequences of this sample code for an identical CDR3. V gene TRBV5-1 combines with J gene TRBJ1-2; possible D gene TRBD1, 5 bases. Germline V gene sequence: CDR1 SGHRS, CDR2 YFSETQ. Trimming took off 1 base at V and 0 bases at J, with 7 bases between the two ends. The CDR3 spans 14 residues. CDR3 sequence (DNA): TGCGCCAGCAGCTTGCAGGGTTCTAACTATGGCTACACCTTC. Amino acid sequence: CASSLQGSNYGYTF.

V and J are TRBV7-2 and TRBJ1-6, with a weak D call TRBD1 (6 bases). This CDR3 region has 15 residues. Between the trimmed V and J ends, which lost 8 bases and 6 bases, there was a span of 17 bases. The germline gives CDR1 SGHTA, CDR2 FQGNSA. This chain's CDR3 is CASLKGRGANSPLHF. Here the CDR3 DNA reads TGTGCCAGCCTCAAGGGCAGGGGCGCTAATTCACCCCTCCACTTT.

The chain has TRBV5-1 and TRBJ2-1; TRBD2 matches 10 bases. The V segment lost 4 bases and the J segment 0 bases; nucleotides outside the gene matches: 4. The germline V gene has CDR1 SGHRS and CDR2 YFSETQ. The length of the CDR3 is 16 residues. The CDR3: CASSGIAGGSYNEQFF. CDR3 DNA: TGCGCCAGCAGCGGAATAGCGGGAGGCTCCTACAATGAGCAGTTCTTC.

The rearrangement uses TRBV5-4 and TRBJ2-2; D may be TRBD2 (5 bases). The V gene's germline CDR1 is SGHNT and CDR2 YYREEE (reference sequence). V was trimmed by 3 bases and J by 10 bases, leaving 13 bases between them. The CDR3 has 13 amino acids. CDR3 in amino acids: CASSSPGKEELFF. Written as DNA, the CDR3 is TGTGCCAGCAGCTCGCCGGGAAAGGAGGAGCTGTTTTTT.

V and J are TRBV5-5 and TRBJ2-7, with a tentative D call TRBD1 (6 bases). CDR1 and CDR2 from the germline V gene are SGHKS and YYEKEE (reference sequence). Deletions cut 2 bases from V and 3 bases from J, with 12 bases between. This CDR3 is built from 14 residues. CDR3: CASSFPGTIYEQYF. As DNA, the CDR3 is TGTGCCAGCAGCTTCCCCGGGACAATCTACGAGCAGTACTTC. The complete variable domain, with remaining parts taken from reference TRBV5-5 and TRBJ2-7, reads DAGVTQSPTHLIKTRGQQVTLRCSPISGHKSVSWYQQVLGQGPQFIFQYYEKEERGRGNFPDRFSARQFPNYSSELNVNALLLGDSALYLCASSFPGTIYEQYFGPGTRLTVT.

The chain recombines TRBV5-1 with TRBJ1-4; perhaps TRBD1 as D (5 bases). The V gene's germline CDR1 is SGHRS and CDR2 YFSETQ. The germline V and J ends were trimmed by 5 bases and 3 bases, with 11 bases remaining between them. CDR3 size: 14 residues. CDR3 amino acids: CASRPGSANEKLFF. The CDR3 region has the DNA TGCGCCAGCAGACCAGGGTCCGCTAATGAAAAACTGTTTTTT. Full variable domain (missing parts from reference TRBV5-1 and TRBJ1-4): KAGVTQTPRYLIKTRGQQVTLSCSPISGHRSVSWYQQTPGQGLQFLFEYFSETQRNKGNFPGRFSGRQFSNSRSEMNVSTLELGDSALYLCASRPGSANEKLFFGSGTQLSVL.

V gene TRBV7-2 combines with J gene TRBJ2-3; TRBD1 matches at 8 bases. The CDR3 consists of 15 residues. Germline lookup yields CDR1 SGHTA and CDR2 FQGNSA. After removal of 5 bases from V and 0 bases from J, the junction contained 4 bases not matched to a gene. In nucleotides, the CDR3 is TGTGCCAGCAGCCCCCAGGGGGCGAGCACAGATACGCAGTATTTT. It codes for CASSPQGASTDTQYF.

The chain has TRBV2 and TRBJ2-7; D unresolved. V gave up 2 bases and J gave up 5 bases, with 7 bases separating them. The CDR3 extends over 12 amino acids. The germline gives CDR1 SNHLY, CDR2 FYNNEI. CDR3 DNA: TGTGCCAGCAGTGAATCATACAACGAGCAGTACTTC. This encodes CASSESYNEQYF.

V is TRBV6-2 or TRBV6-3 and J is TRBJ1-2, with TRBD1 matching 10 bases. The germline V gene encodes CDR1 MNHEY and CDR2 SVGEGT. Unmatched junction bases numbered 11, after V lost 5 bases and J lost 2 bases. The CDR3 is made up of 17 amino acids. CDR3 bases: TGTGCCAGCAGTAAAGGCTCCTGGACAGGGGGAAACTATGGCTACACCTTC. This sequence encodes CASSKGSWTGGNYGYTF.

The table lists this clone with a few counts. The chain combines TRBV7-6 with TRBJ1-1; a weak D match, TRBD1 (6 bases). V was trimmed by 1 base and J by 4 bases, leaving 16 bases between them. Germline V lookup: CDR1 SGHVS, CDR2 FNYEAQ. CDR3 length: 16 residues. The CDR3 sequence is CASSLEAGQPITEAFF. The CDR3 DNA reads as TGTGCCAGCAGCTTAGAGGCCGGACAGCCCATCACTGAAGCTTTCTTT.

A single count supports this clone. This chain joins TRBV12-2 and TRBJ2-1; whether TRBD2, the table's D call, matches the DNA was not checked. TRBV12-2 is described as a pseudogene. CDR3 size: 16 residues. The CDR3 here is CASPALNNFRYNEQFF. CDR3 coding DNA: TGTGCAAGTCCCGCGCTTAATAATTTTCGGTACAATGAGCAGTTCTTC.

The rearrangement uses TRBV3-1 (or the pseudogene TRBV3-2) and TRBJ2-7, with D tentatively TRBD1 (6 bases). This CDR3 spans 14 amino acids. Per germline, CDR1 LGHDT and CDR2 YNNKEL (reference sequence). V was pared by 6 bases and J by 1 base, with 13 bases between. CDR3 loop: CASSLFGQSYEQYF. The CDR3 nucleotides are TGTGCCAGCAGTCTTTTCGGACAGTCCTACGAGCAGTACTTC.

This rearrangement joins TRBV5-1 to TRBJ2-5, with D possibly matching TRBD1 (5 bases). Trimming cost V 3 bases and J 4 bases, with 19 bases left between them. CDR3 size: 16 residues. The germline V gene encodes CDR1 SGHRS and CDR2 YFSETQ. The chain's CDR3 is CASSSGIVGALETQYF. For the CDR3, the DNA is TGCGCCAGCAGCTCTGGTATTGTTGGGGCCCTAGAGACCCAGTACTTC.

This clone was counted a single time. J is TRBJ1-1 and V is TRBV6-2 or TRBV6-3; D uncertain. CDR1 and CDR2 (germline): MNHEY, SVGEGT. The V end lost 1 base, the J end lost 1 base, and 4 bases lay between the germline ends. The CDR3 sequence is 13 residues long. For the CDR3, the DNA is TGTGCCAGCAGTTACTGGCAGAACACTGAAGCTTTCTTT. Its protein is CASSYWQNTEAFF.

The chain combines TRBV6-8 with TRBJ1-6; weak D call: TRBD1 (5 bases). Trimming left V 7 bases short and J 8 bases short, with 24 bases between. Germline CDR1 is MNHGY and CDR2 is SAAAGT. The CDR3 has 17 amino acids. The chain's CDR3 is CASIIIPGTKVDSPLHF. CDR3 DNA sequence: TGTGCCAGCATCATCATTCCCGGGACTAAAGTTGATTCACCCCTCCACTTT.

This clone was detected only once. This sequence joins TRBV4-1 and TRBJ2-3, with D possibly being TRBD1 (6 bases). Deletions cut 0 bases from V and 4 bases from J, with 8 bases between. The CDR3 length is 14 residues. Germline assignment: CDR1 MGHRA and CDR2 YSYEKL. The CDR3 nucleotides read TGCGCCAGCAGCCAAGATGAGGGGGCAGATACGCAGTATTTT. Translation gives CASSQDEGADTQYF.

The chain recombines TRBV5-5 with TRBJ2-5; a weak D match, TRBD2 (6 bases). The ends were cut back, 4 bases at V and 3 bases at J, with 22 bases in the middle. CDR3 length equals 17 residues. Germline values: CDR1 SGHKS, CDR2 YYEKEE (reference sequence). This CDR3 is CASSAGVGPSAEETQYF. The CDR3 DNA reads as TGTGCCAGCAGCGCTGGGGTGGGTCCTAGCGCGGAAGAGACCCAGTACTTC. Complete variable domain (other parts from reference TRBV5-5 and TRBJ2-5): DAGVTQSPTHLIKTRGQQVTLRCSPISGHKSVSWYQQVLGQGPQFIFQYYEKEERGRGNFPDRFSARQFPNYSSELNVNALLLGDSALYLCASSAGVGPSAEETQYFGPGTRLLVL.

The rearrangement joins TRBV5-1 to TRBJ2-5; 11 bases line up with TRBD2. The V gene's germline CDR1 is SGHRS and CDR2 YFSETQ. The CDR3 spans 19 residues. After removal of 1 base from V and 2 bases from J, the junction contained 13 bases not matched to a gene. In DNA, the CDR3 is TGCGCCAGCAGCTTGTTCGGAGGGTCGGGACTAGCGGTTCAAGAGACCCAGTACTTC. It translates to CASSLFGGSGLAVQETQYF. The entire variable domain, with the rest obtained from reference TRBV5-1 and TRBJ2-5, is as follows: KAGVTQTPRYLIKTRGQQVTLSCSPISGHRSVSWYQQTPGQGLQFLFEYFSETQRNKGNFPGRFSGRQFSNSRSEMNVSTLELGDSALYLCASSLFGGSGLAVQETQYFGPGTRLLVL.

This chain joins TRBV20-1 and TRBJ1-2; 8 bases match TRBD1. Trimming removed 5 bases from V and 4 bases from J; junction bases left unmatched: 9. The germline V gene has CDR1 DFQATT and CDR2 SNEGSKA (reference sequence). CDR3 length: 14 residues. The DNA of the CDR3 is TGCAGTGCTGGTGGGACAGGCGATCGCTATGGCTACACCTTC. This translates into CSAGGTGDRYGYTF.

For the CDR3, the DNA is TGTGCCAGCAGCAAAGCGAGTGGCGGATGGGAGACCCAGTACTTC. This encodes CASSKASGGWETQYF. The chain joins TRBV11-2 to TRBJ2-5; D gene uncertain. Trimming took off 5 bases at V and 5 bases at J, with 18 bases between the two ends. The CDR3 has 15 amino acids. The germline V gene has CDR1 SGHAT and CDR2 FQNNGV. Combining the CDR3 with reference TRBV11-2 and TRBJ2-5 gives the whole variable domain EAGVAQSPRYKIIEKRQSVAFWCNPISGHATLYWYQQILGQGPKLLIQFQNNGVVDDSQLPKDRFSAERLKGVDSTLKIQPAKLEDSAVYLCASSKASGGWETQYFGPGTRLLVL.